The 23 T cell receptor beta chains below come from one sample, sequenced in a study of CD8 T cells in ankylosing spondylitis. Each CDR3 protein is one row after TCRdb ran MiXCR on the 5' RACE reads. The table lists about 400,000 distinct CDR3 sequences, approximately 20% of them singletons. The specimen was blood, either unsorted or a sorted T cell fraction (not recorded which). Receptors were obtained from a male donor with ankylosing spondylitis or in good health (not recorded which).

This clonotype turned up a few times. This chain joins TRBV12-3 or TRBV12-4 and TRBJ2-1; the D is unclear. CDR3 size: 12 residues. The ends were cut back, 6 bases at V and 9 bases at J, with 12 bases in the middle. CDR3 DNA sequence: TGTGCCAGCAGCTCCGGGCTTCCTGAGCAGTTCTTC. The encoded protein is CASSSGLPEQFF.

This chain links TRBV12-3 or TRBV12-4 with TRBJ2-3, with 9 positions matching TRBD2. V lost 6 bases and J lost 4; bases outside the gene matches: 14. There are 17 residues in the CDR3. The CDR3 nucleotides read TGTGCCAGCAGAGACCTAATAAGCGGGGGGAGCGCAGATACGCAGTATTTT. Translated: CASRDLISGGSADTQYF.

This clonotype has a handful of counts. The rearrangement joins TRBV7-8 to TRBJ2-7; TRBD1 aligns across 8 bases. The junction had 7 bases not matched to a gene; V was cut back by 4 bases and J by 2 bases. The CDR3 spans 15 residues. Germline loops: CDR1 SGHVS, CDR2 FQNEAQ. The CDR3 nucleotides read TGTGCCAGCAGCTCTACCGGGACAGGCGCCTACGAGCAGTACTTC. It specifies CASSSTGTGAYEQYF.

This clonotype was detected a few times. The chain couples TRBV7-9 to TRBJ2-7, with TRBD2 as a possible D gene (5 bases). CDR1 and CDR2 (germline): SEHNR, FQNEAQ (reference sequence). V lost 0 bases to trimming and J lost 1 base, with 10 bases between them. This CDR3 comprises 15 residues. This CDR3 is CASSLAPTGSYEQYF. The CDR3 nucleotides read TGTGCCAGCAGCTTAGCCCCCACGGGGTCCTACGAGCAGTACTTC.

The CDR3 sequence is CSAQNWRGYYNEQFF. The CDR3 DNA follows: TGCAGTGCTCAGAACTGGCGGGGGTACTACAATGAGCAGTTCTTC. The chain uses TRBV20-1 and TRBJ2-1; 7 bases match TRBD2. The CDR3 spans 15 residues. Germline-derived CDR1 and CDR2 are DFQATT and SNEGSKA (reference sequence). Trimming took 5 bases from V and 3 from J; bases not matched to a gene: 10.

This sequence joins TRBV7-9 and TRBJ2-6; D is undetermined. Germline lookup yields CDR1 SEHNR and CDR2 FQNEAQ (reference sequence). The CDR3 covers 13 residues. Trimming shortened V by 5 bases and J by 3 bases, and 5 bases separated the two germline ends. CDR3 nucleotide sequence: TGTGCCAGCAGCGCACTTGGGGCCAACGTCCTGACTTTC. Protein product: CASSALGANVLTF.

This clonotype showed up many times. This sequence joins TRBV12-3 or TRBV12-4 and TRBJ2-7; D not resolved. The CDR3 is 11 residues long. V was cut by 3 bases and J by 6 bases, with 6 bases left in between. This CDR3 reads CASSLGSEQYF. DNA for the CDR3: TGTGCCAGCAGTTTGGGTAGCGAGCAGTACTTC.

The chain's CDR3 is CASSGGGSPNTGELFF. In nucleotides, the CDR3 is TGTGCCAGCAGCGGTGGGGGATCCCCGAACACCGGGGAGCTGTTTTTT. The chain joins TRBV9 to TRBJ2-2; perhaps D is TRBD1 or TRBD2 (5 bases each). Trimming removed 3 bases at V and 0 bases at J, with 12 bases between. Germline values: CDR1 SGDLS, CDR2 YYNGEE. This CDR3 is built from 16 residues.

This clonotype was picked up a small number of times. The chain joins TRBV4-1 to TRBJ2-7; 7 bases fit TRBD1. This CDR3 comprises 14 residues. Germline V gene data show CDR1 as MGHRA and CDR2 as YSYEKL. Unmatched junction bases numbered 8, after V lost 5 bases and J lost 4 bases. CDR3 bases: TGCGCCAGCAGCGGACGACAGGGCGGGTACGAGCAGTACTTC. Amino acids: CASSGRQGGYEQYF.

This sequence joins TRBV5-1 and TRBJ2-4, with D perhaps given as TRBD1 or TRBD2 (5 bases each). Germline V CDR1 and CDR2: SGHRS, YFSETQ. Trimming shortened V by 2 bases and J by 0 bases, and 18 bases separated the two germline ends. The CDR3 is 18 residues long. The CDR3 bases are TGCGCCAGCAGCTTATCTACCGGGGCCCGCCTAGCCAAAAACATTCAGTACTTC. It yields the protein CASSLSTGARLAKNIQYF.

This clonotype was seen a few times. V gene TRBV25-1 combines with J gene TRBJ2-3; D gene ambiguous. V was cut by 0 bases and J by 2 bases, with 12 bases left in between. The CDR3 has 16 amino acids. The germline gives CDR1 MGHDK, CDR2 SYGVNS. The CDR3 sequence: CASSEYRERSTDTQYF. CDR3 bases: TGTGCCAGCAGTGAATATCGAGAAAGATCCACAGATACGCAGTATTTT.

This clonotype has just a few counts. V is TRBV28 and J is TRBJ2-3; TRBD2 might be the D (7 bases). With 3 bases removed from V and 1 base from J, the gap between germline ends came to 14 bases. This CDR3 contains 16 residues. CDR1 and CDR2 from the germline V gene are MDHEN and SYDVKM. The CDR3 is CASSFLQGGGTDTQYF. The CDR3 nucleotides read TGTGCCAGCAGTTTCCTACAGGGAGGGGGCACAGATACGCAGTATTTT.

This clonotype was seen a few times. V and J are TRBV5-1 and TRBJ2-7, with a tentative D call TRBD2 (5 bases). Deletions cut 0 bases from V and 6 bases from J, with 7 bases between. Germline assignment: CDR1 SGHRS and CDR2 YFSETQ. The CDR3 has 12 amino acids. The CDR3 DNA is TGCGCCAGCAGCTTGGAGGGAGCCGAGCAGTACTTC. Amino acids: CASSLEGAEQYF. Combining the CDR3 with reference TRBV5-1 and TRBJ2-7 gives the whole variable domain KAGVTQTPRYLIKTRGQQVTLSCSPISGHRSVSWYQQTPGQGLQFLFEYFSETQRNKGNFPGRFSGRQFSNSRSEMNVSTLELGDSALYLCASSLEGAEQYFGPGTRLTVT.

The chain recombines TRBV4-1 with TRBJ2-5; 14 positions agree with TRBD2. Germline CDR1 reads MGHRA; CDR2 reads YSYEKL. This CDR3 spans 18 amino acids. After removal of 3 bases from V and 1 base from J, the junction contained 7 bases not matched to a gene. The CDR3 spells CASSQWTSGGTAQETQYF. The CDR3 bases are TGCGCCAGCAGCCAGTGGACTAGCGGGGGGACCGCCCAAGAGACCCAGTACTTC.

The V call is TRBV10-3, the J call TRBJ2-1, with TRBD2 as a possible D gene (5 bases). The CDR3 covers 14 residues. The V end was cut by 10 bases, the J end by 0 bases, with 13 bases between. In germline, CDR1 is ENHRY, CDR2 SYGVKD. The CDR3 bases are TGTGCCAGCCACGGGGAGAGCTCCTACAATGAGCAGTTCTTC. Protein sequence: CASHGESSYNEQFF.

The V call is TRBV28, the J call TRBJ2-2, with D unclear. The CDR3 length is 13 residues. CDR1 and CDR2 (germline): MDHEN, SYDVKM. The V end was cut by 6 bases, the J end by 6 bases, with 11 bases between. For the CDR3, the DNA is TGTGCCAGCAGACCCACTGCCCCCGGGGAGCTGTTTTTT. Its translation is CASRPTAPGELFF.

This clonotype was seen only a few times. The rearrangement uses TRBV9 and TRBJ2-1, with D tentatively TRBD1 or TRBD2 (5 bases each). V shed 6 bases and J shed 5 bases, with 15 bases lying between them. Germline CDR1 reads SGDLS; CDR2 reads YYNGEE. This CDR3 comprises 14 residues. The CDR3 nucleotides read TGTGCCAGCACTGCGTGGGGGAACGACAATGAGCAGTTCTTC. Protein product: CASTAWGNDNEQFF.

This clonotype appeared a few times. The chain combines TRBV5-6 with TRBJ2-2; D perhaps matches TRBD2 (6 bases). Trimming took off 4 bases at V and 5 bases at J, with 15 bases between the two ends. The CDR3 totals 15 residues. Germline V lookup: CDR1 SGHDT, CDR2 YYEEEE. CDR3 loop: CASSPTNGGTGELFF. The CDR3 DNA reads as TGTGCCAGCAGCCCCACTAACGGAGGGACCGGGGAGCTGTTTTTT.

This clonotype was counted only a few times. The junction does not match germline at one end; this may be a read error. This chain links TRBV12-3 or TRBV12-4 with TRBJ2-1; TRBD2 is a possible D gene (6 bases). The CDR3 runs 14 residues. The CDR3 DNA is TGTGCCAGCAGTTTAGGAGGAGGGCGGACCCAGGCCCTCTTC. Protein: CASSLGGGRTQALF.

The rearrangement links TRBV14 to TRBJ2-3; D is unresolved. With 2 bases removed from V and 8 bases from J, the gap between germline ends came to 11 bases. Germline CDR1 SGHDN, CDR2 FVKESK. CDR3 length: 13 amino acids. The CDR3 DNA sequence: TGTGCCAGCAGCCAAATTCTTGAGGCTACGCAGTATTTT. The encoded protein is CASSQILEATQYF.

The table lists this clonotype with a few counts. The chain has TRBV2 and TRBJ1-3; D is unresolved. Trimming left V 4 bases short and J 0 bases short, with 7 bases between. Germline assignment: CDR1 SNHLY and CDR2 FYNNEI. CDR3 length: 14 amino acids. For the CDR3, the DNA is TGTGCCAGCAGTGCTCCGACCTCTGGAAACACCATATATTTT. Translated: CASSAPTSGNTIYF.

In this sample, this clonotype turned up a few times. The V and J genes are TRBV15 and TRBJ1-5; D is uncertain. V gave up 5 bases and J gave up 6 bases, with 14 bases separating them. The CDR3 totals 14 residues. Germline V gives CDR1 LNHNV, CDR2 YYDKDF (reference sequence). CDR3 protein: CATSPGLGSQPQHF. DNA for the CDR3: TGTGCCACCAGCCCCGGGTTGGGTAGTCAGCCCCAGCATTTT.

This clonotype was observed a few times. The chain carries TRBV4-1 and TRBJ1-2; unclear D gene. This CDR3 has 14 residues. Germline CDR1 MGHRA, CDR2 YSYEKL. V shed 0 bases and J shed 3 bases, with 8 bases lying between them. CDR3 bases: TGCGCCAGCAGCCAAGATAGACCTGACTATGGCTACACCTTC. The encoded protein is CASSQDRPDYGYTF.